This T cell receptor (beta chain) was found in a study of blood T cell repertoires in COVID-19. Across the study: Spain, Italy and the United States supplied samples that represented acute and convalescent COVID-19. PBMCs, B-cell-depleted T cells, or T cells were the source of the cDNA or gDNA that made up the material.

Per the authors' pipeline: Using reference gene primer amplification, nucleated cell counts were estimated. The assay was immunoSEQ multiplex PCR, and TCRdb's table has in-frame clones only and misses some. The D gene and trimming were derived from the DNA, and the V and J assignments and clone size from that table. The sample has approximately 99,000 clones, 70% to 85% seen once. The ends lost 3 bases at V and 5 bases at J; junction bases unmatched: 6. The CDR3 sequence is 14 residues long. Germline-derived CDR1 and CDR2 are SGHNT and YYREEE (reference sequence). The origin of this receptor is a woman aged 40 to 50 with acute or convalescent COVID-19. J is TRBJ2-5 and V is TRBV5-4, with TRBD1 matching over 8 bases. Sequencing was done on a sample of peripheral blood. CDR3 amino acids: CASSSTGDGETQYF. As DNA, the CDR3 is TGTGCCAGCAGCTCGACAGGGGACGGCGAGACCCAGTACTTC.